This T cell receptor (beta chain) was profiled in a study of graft-versus-host responses after intestinal transplantation. Across the whole study: The transplants performed in recipients were multivisceral, liver-intestinal, or isolated intestinal. Every transplant recipient was induced with anti-thymocyte globulin, then maintained on tacrolimus and steroids for roughly 3 years. The study, taken as a whole, reports: Recipient bone marrow held GvH clones, some seen earlier in ileum or blood. Early post-transplant HvG declines tracked with peak circulating GvH clone levels.

This CDR3 comprises 14 residues. Germline V gives CDR1 SGDLS, CDR2 YYNGEE. V lost 4 bases to trimming and J lost 7 bases; unmatched junction nucleotides: 5. With regard to this clone: What it binds is not known.

Only in-frame clones appear in the TCRdb table, and some are missing; sequencing was by immunoSEQ multiplex PCR. Of roughly 97,000 clones listed, around 90% are singletons. The starting material was PBMCs, obtained about 450 days after intestinal transplant. This sequence was found in a human patient who received an intestinal transplant, so some T cells may come from the graft donor. The genes are TRBV9 and TRBJ1-4; 9 positions agree with TRBD1. CDR3 amino acids: CASSRGQGSEKLFF. DNA of the CDR3: TGTGCCAGCAGCCGGGGACAGGGTTCTGAAAAACTGTTTTTT.